This T cell receptor (beta chain) was identified during a study of T cells in Graves' hyperthyroidism and ophthalmopathy. What was amplified from RNA transcripts were TCR beta CDR3 regions. HTBI primers were the set used in a first-round RT-PCR of the TCR CDR3. TCRdb redid the calling of the multiplex PCR reads with MiXCR, one entry per CDR3 protein. The repertoire holds 700,000 or so distinct CDR3 sequences, roughly 15% seen once, with under 9.5% in the top ten. The ends were cut back, 5 bases at V and 4 bases at J, with 17 bases in the middle. The CDR3 runs 15 residues. Germline-derived CDR1 and CDR2 are MGHRA and YSYEKL. General study points: Blood shared most expanded thyroid clonotypes above 0.001. The model anticipated ophthalmopathy a median around six months pre-onset.

As to this clonotype: Antigen unknown.

Sequencing input: blood. The sequence derives from a man younger than 35 with Graves' hyperthyroidism. The V gene is TRBV4-1, the J gene TRBJ2-5; D remains unclear. In DNA form, the CDR3 reads TGCGCCAGCAGCTTCCAAGAGGCATCATCAGAGACCCAGTACTTC. Translated: CASSFQEASSETQYF.